The next 30 T cell receptor beta chains were all read from a single sample in a study of radiation and T cells in renal cell carcinoma. Time point specified: blood 2 weeks post-SBRT. The treatment here: 15 Gy SBRT to primary tumor, nephrectomy 4 weeks later. Sequencing used immunoSEQ multiplex PCR; TCRdb keeps in-frame clones, though not all of them. This table holds about 130,000 clones, 81% found once. The sequenced sample was blood, obtained from a patient whose treatment included radiotherapy and nephrectomy. These receptors came from a man in his fifties or sixties with renal cell carcinoma.

This chain links TRBV6-1 with TRBJ2-7; 8 positions match TRBD1. There are 15 residues in the CDR3. From germline, CDR1 is MNHNS and CDR2 SASEGT. With V trimmed by 6 bases and J by 0 bases, 7 bases remained unmatched. CDR3 DNA: TGTGCCAGCAGACCCCGGACAGGGTTCTCCTACGAGCAGTACTTC. Amino acid sequence: CASRPRTGFSYEQYF.

The chain is built from TRBV5-5 and TRBJ2-5; 7 bases are a match to TRBD1. The germline V gene encodes CDR1 SGHKS and CDR2 YYEKEE (reference sequence). The CDR3 is made up of 14 amino acids. The trim removed 3 bases at V and 3 bases at J, leaving 5 bases unmatched. In DNA form, the CDR3 reads TGTGCCAGCAGCTCCCTTGACAGGGAAGAGACCCAGTACTTC. Its protein product is CASSSLDREETQYF.

The rearrangement uses TRBV5-1 and TRBJ2-5; D is perhaps TRBD1 or TRBD2 (5 bases each). Per germline, CDR1 SGHRS and CDR2 YFSETQ. V lost 0 bases to trimming and J lost 4 bases, with 7 bases between them. This CDR3 is built from 13 residues. Here the CDR3 reads CASSLGGTETQYF. The CDR3 nucleotides are TGCGCCAGCAGCTTGGGAGGGACAGAGACCCAGTACTTC.

This chain joins TRBV7-9 and TRBJ1-6, with 10 positions matching TRBD1. The CDR3 consists of 15 residues. The trim removed 0 bases at V and 8 bases at J, leaving 1 base unmatched. Germline assignment: CDR1 SEHNR and CDR2 FQNEAQ (reference sequence). The CDR3 sequence: CASSLAGTGDSPLHF. The CDR3 coding sequence is TGTGCCAGCAGCTTAGCAGGGACAGGGGATTCACCCCTCCACTTT.

V usage is TRBV9 and J usage is TRBJ2-1; D perhaps matches TRBD2 (6 bases). Germline CDR1 reads SGDLS; CDR2 reads YYNGEE. The V and J ends lost 3 bases and 4 bases respectively, with 17 bases between them. This CDR3 is built from 16 residues. CDR3 in amino acids: CASSAAEGNSYNEQFF. In DNA form, the CDR3 reads TGTGCCAGCAGCGCCGCGGAGGGGAACTCTTACAATGAGCAGTTCTTC.

This chain links TRBV4-2 with TRBJ2-3; the match to TRBD2 covers 11 bases. CDR3 size: 17 residues. CDR1 and CDR2 from the germline V gene are LGHNA and YNFKEQ. V was clipped by 6 bases and J by 2 bases; unmatched bases: 10. The CDR3 sequence: CASRVHGTSGYTDTQYF. The CDR3 DNA reads as TGTGCCAGCAGGGTCCATGGGACTAGCGGATACACAGATACGCAGTATTTT.

This clone was counted a single time. The rearrangement links TRBV27 to TRBJ2-2; 12 bases fit TRBD2. Per the germline V gene, CDR1 is MNHEY and CDR2 is SMNVEV (reference sequence). After removal of 6 bases from V and 6 bases from J, the junction contained 8 bases not matched to a gene. CDR3 length: 16 residues. The CDR3 nucleotides read TGTGCCAGCAGAAGAAGACTAGCGGGAGAAGCCGGGGAGCTGTTTTTT. Translating gives CASRRRLAGEAGELFF.

V usage is TRBV5-1 and J usage is TRBJ2-5; D perhaps matches TRBD2 (6 bases). CDR1 and CDR2 (germline): SGHRS, YFSETQ. With 3 bases removed from V and 7 bases from J, the gap between germline ends came to 22 bases. The length of the CDR3 is 16 residues. The CDR3 region has the DNA TGCGCCAGCAGCTGGGGGGATGGGGGACCCATTCGGACCCAGTACTTC. The encoded protein is CASSWGDGGPIRTQYF.

V and J are TRBV5-1 and TRBJ2-5; no firm D call. Germline values: CDR1 SGHRS, CDR2 YFSETQ. The V and J ends lost 1 base and 4 bases respectively, with 17 bases between them. The CDR3 is 16 residues long. The CDR3 DNA reads as TGCGCCAGCAGCTTGAATATTAATCAAGGCGGAGAGACCCAGTACTTC. Translating it yields CASSLNINQGGETQYF. Full variable domain (outside the CDR3, taken from reference TRBV5-1 and TRBJ2-5): KAGVTQTPRYLIKTRGQQVTLSCSPISGHRSVSWYQQTPGQGLQFLFEYFSETQRNKGNFPGRFSGRQFSNSRSEMNVSTLELGDSALYLCASSLNINQGGETQYFGPGTRLLVL.

J is TRBJ1-2 and V is TRBV7-2; tentative D call: TRBD1 (5 bases). The CDR3 is made up of 14 amino acids. Between the trimmed V and J ends, which lost 1 base and 8 bases, there was a span of 14 bases. Germline V gene lookup returns CDR1 SGHTA and CDR2 FQGNSA. The CDR3 spells CASSLVRQGFGYTF. Written as DNA, the CDR3 is TGTGCCAGCAGCTTAGTTCGCCAGGGCTTCGGCTACACCTTC.

The chain carries TRBV5-1 and TRBJ2-2; 7 nucleotides align to TRBD1. From germline, CDR1 is SGHRS and CDR2 YFSETQ. The CDR3 is made up of 15 amino acids. The trim removed 4 bases at V and 4 bases at J, leaving 7 bases unmatched. The DNA of the CDR3 is TGCGCCAGCAGCCCATCGGGACAGACCACCGGGGAGCTGTTTTTT. This translates into CASSPSGQTTGELFF. The full variable domain, completed using reference TRBV5-1 and TRBJ2-2, is KAGVTQTPRYLIKTRGQQVTLSCSPISGHRSVSWYQQTPGQGLQFLFEYFSETQRNKGNFPGRFSGRQFSNSRSEMNVSTLELGDSALYLCASSPSGQTTGELFFGEGSRLTVL.

V usage is TRBV18 and J usage is TRBJ2-7; D remains ambiguous. In germline, CDR1 is KGHSH, CDR2 LQKENI. The CDR3 extends over 14 amino acids. V was trimmed by 3 bases and J by 2 bases, leaving 11 bases between them. In DNA, the CDR3 is TGTGCCAGCTCACCGCTGGGGTCCCCCTACGAGCAGTACTTC. Translating it yields CASSPLGSPYEQYF.

The V gene is TRBV30, the J gene TRBJ1-1; D is unresolved. Trimming removed 2 bases from V and 1 base from J, with 11 bases in between. Germline CDR1 is GTSNPN and CDR2 is SVGIG (reference sequence). The CDR3 spans 14 residues. The CDR3 nucleotides read TGTGCCTGGAGTTCCCCCCCGGGGAACACTGAAGCTTTCTTT. This translates into CAWSSPPGNTEAFF.

The gene calls are TRBV27 and TRBJ2-5; weak D call: TRBD1 (6 bases). Per germline, CDR1 MNHEY and CDR2 SMNVEV (reference sequence). Trimming removed 5 bases at V and 5 bases at J, with 12 bases between. This CDR3 is 13 amino acids long. The CDR3 spells CASSRGQLETQYF. As DNA, the CDR3 is TGTGCCAGCAGTCGCGGACAGTTGGAGACCCAGTACTTC.

This clone came up a few times. The V gene is TRBV6-1, the J gene TRBJ2-7, with D unclear. The ends were cut back, 1 base at V and 7 bases at J, with 11 bases in the middle. Germline CDR1 reads MNHNS; CDR2 reads SASEGT. This CDR3 has 13 residues. The CDR3, as DNA: TGTGCCAGCAGTGAAGTATCCCGATTTGAGCAGTACTTC. Translating it yields CASSEVSRFEQYF.

The V call is TRBV7-9, the J call TRBJ2-3; 12 nucleotides match TRBD1. Per the germline V gene, CDR1 is SEHNR and CDR2 is FQNEAQ (reference sequence). Trimming took 4 bases from V and 5 from J; bases not matched to a gene: 4. CDR3 length: 15 residues. The CDR3, as DNA: TGTGCCAGCAGCTCAGGGACAGGGGGCGGAGATACGCAGTATTTT. Protein sequence: CASSSGTGGGDTQYF. The full variable domain, with the rest looked up from reference TRBV7-9 and TRBJ2-3, is DTGVSQNPRHKITKRGQNVTFRCDPISEHNRLYWYRQTLGQGPEFLTYFQNEAQLEKSRLLSDRFSAERPKGSFSTLEIQRTEQGDSAMYLCASSSGTGGGDTQYFGPGTRLTVL.

The rearrangement joins TRBV9 to TRBJ1-4; 9 bases map to TRBD1. The J segment lost 4 bases and the V segment lost 4 bases, leaving 8 bases of the junction unmatched. The length of the CDR3 is 16 residues. Germline values: CDR1 SGDLS, CDR2 YYNGEE. CDR3: CASSSRQGVLNEKLFF. The CDR3 DNA is TGTGCCAGCAGCTCCCGACAGGGGGTCCTTAATGAAAAACTGTTTTTT. Full variable domain (rest looked up from reference TRBV9 and TRBJ1-4): DSGVTQTPKHLITATGQRVTLRCSPRSGDLSVYWYQQSLDQGLQFLIQYYNGEERAKGNILERFSAQQFPDLHSELNLSSLELGDSALYFCASSSRQGVLNEKLFFGSGTQLSVL.

The chain carries TRBV4-1 and TRBJ1-3; D is unclear. Germline loops: CDR1 MGHRA, CDR2 YSYEKL. Trimming removed 0 bases at V and 0 bases at J, with 9 bases between. This CDR3 is 16 amino acids long. CDR3 sequence (DNA): TGCGCCAGCAGCCAAGAAAGAGTTACCTCTGGAAACACCATATATTTT. Translating it yields CASSQERVTSGNTIYF.

Points on this clone: Its ends do not fully match the called genes, so a read error is possible. The rearrangement uses TRBV11-2 and TRBJ2-3; D is possibly TRBD1 (6 bases). This CDR3 region has 12 residues. Germline CDR1 and CDR2: SGHAT and FQNNGV. CDR3 residues: CASSFRTDTRYF. CDR3 bases: TGTGCCAGCAGCTTTCGGACAGATACGCGGTATTTT.

The chain carries TRBV19 and TRBJ1-3; D remains ambiguous. This CDR3 has 15 amino acids. Germline V gene lookup returns CDR1 LNHDA and CDR2 SQIVND (reference sequence). V was cut by 3 bases and J by 5 bases, with 14 bases left in between. The DNA for the CDR3 is TGTGCCAGTAGTATTGATGCCGCGGATAGAAACACCATATATTTT. This gives the protein CASSIDAADRNTIYF.

This chain connects TRBV2 to TRBJ2-5; D is ambiguous. Germline V CDR1 and CDR2: SNHLY, FYNNEI. The CDR3 is 15 amino acids. The V and J ends lost 0 bases and 2 bases respectively, with 10 bases between them. CDR3: CASSEARTPQETQYF. CDR3 DNA: TGTGCCAGCAGTGAAGCGCGAACGCCGCAAGAGACCCAGTACTTC.

The chain has TRBV5-1 and TRBJ2-3; 7 positions match TRBD2. Trimming took 3 bases from V and 3 from J; bases not matched to a gene: 13. The CDR3 loop spans 17 amino acids. Germline values: CDR1 SGHRS, CDR2 YFSETQ. CDR3 protein: CASSSPRTRFTTDTQYF. In DNA form, the CDR3 reads TGCGCCAGCAGCTCCCCTCGGACTAGATTTACAACAGATACGCAGTATTTT.

The chain joins TRBV5-4 to TRBJ2-2, with 9 bases identical to TRBD1. The CDR3 sequence is 17 residues long. After removal of 0 bases from V and 5 bases from J, the junction contained 8 bases not matched to a gene. Germline lookup yields CDR1 SGHNT and CDR2 YYREEE (reference sequence). The CDR3 nucleotides read TGTGCCAGCAGCTTGGCTACAGGGGGCGGTGGAACCGGGGAGCTGTTTTTT. Translating it yields CASSLATGGGGTGELFF.

This chain joins TRBV6-5 and TRBJ1-5; perhaps TRBD1 as D (6 bases). Germline V gene lookup returns CDR1 MNHEY and CDR2 SVGAGI. Trimming stripped 2 bases from V and 4 bases from J, with 6 bases between. This CDR3 contains 13 residues. CDR3 nucleotide sequence: TGTGCCAGCAGTTACGACAGGAATCAGCCCCAGCATTTT. Protein: CASSYDRNQPQHF.

This clone was found a few times. V and J are TRBV2 and TRBJ1-5; TRBD1 aligns across 8 bases. V was clipped by 4 bases and J by 7 bases; unmatched bases: 6. The CDR3 spans 14 residues. Per germline, CDR1 SNHLY and CDR2 FYNNEI. The CDR3 bases are TGTGCCAGCAGTGGGACAGGGAACGGGCAGCCCCAGCATTTT. Residues: CASSGTGNGQPQHF. Drawing the rest from reference TRBV2 and TRBJ1-5, the complete variable domain is EPEVTQTPSHQVTQMGQEVILRCVPISNHLYFYWYRQILGQKVEFLVSFYNNEISEKSEIFDDQFSVERPDGSNFTLKIRSTKLEDSAMYFCASSGTGNGQPQHFGDGTRLSIL.

V usage is TRBV28 and J usage is TRBJ2-7; 8 bases map to TRBD2. Germline assignment: CDR1 MDHEN and CDR2 SYDVKM. This CDR3 is built from 14 residues. V shed 6 bases and J 2 bases; nucleotides not matched to a gene: 6. For the CDR3, the DNA is TGTGCCAGCAGATCAGCGGGGGTGCCCTACGAGCAGTACTTC. This codes for CASRSAGVPYEQYF.

The V gene is TRBV5-1, the J gene TRBJ2-1; D unclear. The V gene lost 0 bases and the J gene lost 4 bases, with 8 bases spanning the gap. The germline V gene encodes CDR1 SGHRS and CDR2 YFSETQ. The CDR3 totals 14 residues. CDR3 coding DNA: TGCGCCAGCAGCTTGGTTGGTGGTTACAATGAGCAGTTCTTC. The encoded protein is CASSLVGGYNEQFF. Complete variable domain (other parts from reference TRBV5-1 and TRBJ2-1): KAGVTQTPRYLIKTRGQQVTLSCSPISGHRSVSWYQQTPGQGLQFLFEYFSETQRNKGNFPGRFSGRQFSNSRSEMNVSTLELGDSALYLCASSLVGGYNEQFFGPGTRLTVL.

The chain combines TRBV18 with TRBJ2-3, with TRBD2 matching 10 bases. Germline trimming cut 3 bases from V and 6 bases from J; bases unmatched to any gene: 9. Germline CDR1 is KGHSH and CDR2 is LQKENI. The CDR3 spans 16 residues. The CDR3 region is CASSPDSGRAQDTQYF. The CDR3 region has the DNA TGTGCCAGCTCACCGGACAGCGGGAGGGCCCAGGATACGCAGTATTTT.

This clone was seen many times. V gene TRBV9 combines with J gene TRBJ2-7; possible D gene TRBD1, 6 bases. The CDR3 runs to 15 residues. Trimming pared 2 bases from V and 2 bases from J, leaving 14 bases between. CDR1 is SGDLS and CDR2 is YYNGEE in the germline V gene. The CDR3, as DNA: TGTGCCAGCAGCGTGGGGGCAGGAACCGCCTACGAGCAGTACTTC. Encoded protein: CASSVGAGTAYEQYF.

This clone has more than one count but fewer than ten. The rearrangement links TRBV6-1 to TRBJ2-7; the D gene is possibly TRBD1 (7 bases). CDR1 and CDR2 from the germline V gene are MNHNS and SASEGT. The CDR3 contains 15 residues. V lost 6 bases and J lost 3, with 18 bases in between. The CDR3 sequence: CASRSRQGGSYEQYF. The DNA for the CDR3 is TGTGCCAGCAGGAGCCGACAGGGAGGTAGCTACGAGCAGTACTTC.